The rows below give T cell receptor beta chains drawn from one sample of a study of blood T cell repertoires in COVID-19. Sequenced by immunoSEQ multiplex PCR; TCRdb stores in-frame clones only, minus some. Altogether a few hundred thousand clones are present, 90% being singletons, with the ten largest covering around 2.3%. The source material was peripheral blood. All receptors derive from a woman between 55 and 75 years old with COVID-19, enrolled during active disease. CDR3s include the opening cysteine and the closing phenylalanine or tryptophan. A D gene is named only where the DNA matches it firmly. Size is stated for part of the rows, as once, few or many counts, or as a class when the clone is expanded.

DNA: TGTGCCAGCAGTGTCCAGGGGGCGGGCACTGAAGCTTTCTTT
CDR3: CASSVQGAGTEAFF
size: .
V: TRBV2
J: TRBJ1-1
D: TRBD1

DNA: TGTGCCAGCAGCTTCACAGGGGTTACTGAAGCTTTCTTT
CDR3: CASSFTGVTEAFF
size: .
V: TRBV7-3
J: TRBJ1-1
D: TRBD1

DNA: TGTGCCAGCTCAGCAGGTGGAGGGGCAGGGGGCCTAAATTCACCCCTCCACTTT
CDR3: CASSAGGGAGGLNSPLHF
size: .
V: TRBV18
J: TRBJ1-6
D: TRBD1

DNA: TGTGCCAGCAGTGACTCGATAGGCGCGACTTACAATGAGCAGTTCTTC
CDR3: CASSDSIGATYNEQFF
size: .
V: TRBV6-4
J: TRBJ2-1
D: .

DNA: TGTGCCAGCAGCGGTATCTCGGGTTCGACGGAATATGGCTACACCTTC
CDR3: CASSGISGSTEYGYTF
size: few
V: TRBV7-6
J: TRBJ1-2
D: .

DNA: TGTGCCAGCAGCCGAGGTTGGCCTCCGGAGGGCTATGGCTACACCTTC
CDR3: CASSRGWPPEGYGYTF
size: few
V: TRBV7-8
J: TRBJ1-2
D: .

DNA: TGTGCCACCAGCAGAGTAGTTGGAGGGGGCAGTGAGACCCAGTACTTC
CDR3: CATSRVVGGGSETQYF
size: .
V: TRBV15
J: TRBJ2-5
D: .

DNA: TGTGCCAGCAGCTTCCAGGTTAACACTGAAGCTTTCTTT
CDR3: CASSFQVNTEAFF
size: few
V: TRBV5-5
J: TRBJ1-1
D: .

DNA: TGTGCCAGCAGCTTCGAGGGACAGATGTATGCTGGGGCCAACGTCCTGACTTTC
CDR3: CASSFEGQMYAGANVLTF
size: .
V: TRBV7-3
J: TRBJ2-6
D: TRBD1

DNA: TGTGCCAGCAGTTCGGGACAGGGTGCCTATGGCTACACCTTC
CDR3: CASSSGQGAYGYTF
size: .
V: TRBV27
J: TRBJ1-2
D: TRBD1

DNA: TGTGCCTGGGGGTTGGGACAGGAGTATGGCTACACCTTC
CDR3: CAWGLGQEYGYTF
size: .
V: TRBV30
J: TRBJ1-2
D: TRBD1

DNA: TGTGCCAGCAGCTTAGATCCCGGGACAGGGGGAAAACAGCCCCAGCATTTT
CDR3: CASSLDPGTGGKQPQHF
size: .
V: TRBV7-9
J: TRBJ1-5
D: TRBD1

DNA: TGTGCCAGCAGGGGACAGTATAATTCACCCCTCCACTTT
CDR3: CASRGQYNSPLHF
size: .
V: TRBV2
J: TRBJ1-6
D: TRBD1

DNA: TGTGCCAGCAGCCCAAGGACAGCAAACACTGAAGCTTTCTTT
CDR3: CASSPRTANTEAFF
size: .
V: TRBV5-8
J: TRBJ1-1
D: .

DNA: TGCAGCGTTGAAAGATCGGGCGGGGATACGCAGTATTTT
CDR3: CSVERSGGDTQYF
size: .
V: TRBV29-1
J: TRBJ2-3
D: .

DNA: TGTGCCAGCAGCCCTGGGACAGGAGATGAAAAACTGTTTTTT
CDR3: CASSPGTGDEKLFF
size: .
V: TRBV21-1
J: TRBJ1-4
D: .

DNA: TGTGCCAGCAGCCGAAACCGAGAGAACACTGAAGCTTTCTTT
CDR3: CASSRNRENTEAFF
size: .
V: TRBV5-8
J: TRBJ1-1
D: .

DNA: TGTGCCAGCAGTTCCCGGGGACTTAGAGAAGCTTTCTTT
CDR3: CASSSRGLREAFF
size: .
V: TRBV27
J: TRBJ1-1
D: .

DNA: TGCAGCGTTGTTCAGGGGGTTAACTATGGCTACACCTTC
CDR3: CSVVQGVNYGYTF
size: .
V: TRBV29-1
J: TRBJ1-2
D: TRBD1

DNA: TGTGCCAGCAGCTTAGCGGGGGCGAGCACAGATACGCAGTATTTT
CDR3: CASSLAGASTDTQYF
size: .
V: TRBV5-4
J: TRBJ2-3
D: TRBD2

DNA: TGTGCCAGCAGCCAAGGGTGGCGGGGGGCCTTATACGAGCAGTACTTC
CDR3: CASSQGWRGALYEQYF
size: .
V: TRBV4-2
J: TRBJ2-7
D: TRBD2

DNA: TGTGCCACATCACTAGCGGGGGGTCATGAGCAGTTCTTC
CDR3: CATSLAGGHEQFF
size: .
V: TRBV12-3/TRBV12-4
J: TRBJ2-1
D: TRBD2

DNA: TGTGCCAGCAGAGGACAGTCGGCTAACTATGGCTACACCTTC
CDR3: CASRGQSANYGYTF
size: .
V: TRBV7-2
J: TRBJ1-2
D: .

DNA: TGTGCCAGTAGGAAGGACAGGGCCGTCGTAGCTGGAAACACCATATATTTT
CDR3: CASRKDRAVVAGNTIYF
size: .
V: TRBV19
J: TRBJ1-3
D: TRBD1

DNA: TGTGCCAGCAGCGCGGGGATCTGGATTAGCACCTTC
CDR3: CASSAGIWISTF
size: once
V: TRBV9
J: TRBJ1-2
D: .

DNA: TGTGCCAGCAGCAGGGACAGGTTGAATGAAAAACTGTTTTTT
CDR3: CASSRDRLNEKLFF
size: .
V: TRBV9
J: TRBJ1-4
D: TRBD1

DNA: TGTGCCAGCAGCTTACGTGGGGGGGCGGCAGATACGCAGTATTTT
CDR3: CASSLRGGAADTQYF
size: .
V: TRBV7-9
J: TRBJ2-3
D: .

DNA: TGTGCCAGCTCGCCGGGACAGTTAAATGAAAAACTGTTTTTT
CDR3: CASSPGQLNEKLFF
size: few
V: TRBV18
J: TRBJ1-4
D: TRBD1

DNA: TGCGCCAGCAGCCAAGGGGTAGGGGTATCTGGCTACACCTTC
CDR3: CASSQGVGVSGYTF
size: .
V: TRBV4-3
J: TRBJ1-2
D: .

DNA: TGTGCCAGCAGTGAGGTAGCGGGGGCCTGGAATGAGCAGTTCTTC
CDR3: CASSEVAGAWNEQFF
size: .
V: TRBV2
J: TRBJ2-1
D: TRBD2

DNA: TGTGCCAGCAACAGGGCCAATCAGCCCCAGCATTTT
CDR3: CASNRANQPQHF
size: .
V: TRBV2
J: TRBJ1-5
D: .

DNA: TGTGCCAGCAGTGCAGGGTTCAATCAGCCCCAGCATTTT
CDR3: CASSAGFNQPQHF
size: .
V: TRBV6-2/TRBV6-3
J: TRBJ1-5
D: .

DNA: TGTGCCAGCAGCCGCTGGGAGGGAACTTTTGGAAACACCATATATTTT
CDR3: CASSRWEGTFGNTIYF
size: .
V: TRBV7-9
J: TRBJ1-3
D: .